These 9 T cell receptor beta chains were all obtained from the same sample, sequenced in a study of blood T cell repertoires in COVID-19. Produced via immunoSEQ multiplex PCR; TCRdb's table is partial and in-frame only. The sample gives about 280,000 clones, around 93% of which show up once; approximately 3% is in the top ten. Source material: PBMCs or T cells enriched from blood (not recorded which). These receptors all stem from a man in his forties who had been exposed to COVID-19.

The CDR3 here is CASSQEDSGRAGTDTQYF. DNA of the CDR3: TGCGCCAGCAGCCAAGAGGATAGCGGGAGGGCCGGCACAGATACGCAGTATTTT. This chain joins TRBV4-3 and TRBJ2-3, with TRBD2 matching over 11 bases. CDR3 size: 18 residues. From germline, CDR1 is LGHNA and CDR2 YSLEER. Trimming took 0 bases from V and 1 from J; bases not matched to a gene: 6.

This chain joins TRBV9 and TRBJ2-3, with unresolved D. V lost 0 bases, J lost 0 bases, and 8 bases lay in between. CDR3 length: 15 amino acids. The germline CDR1 and CDR2 sequences are SGDLS and YYNGEE. The CDR3 DNA follows: TGTGCCAGCAGCGTAGTTCCCGGGAGCACAGATACGCAGTATTTT. Its protein product is CASSVVPGSTDTQYF. The whole variable domain, filled in from reference TRBV9 and TRBJ2-3, reads DSGVTQTPKHLITATGQRVTLRCSPRSGDLSVYWYQQSLDQGLQFLIQYYNGEERAKGNILERFSAQQFPDLHSELNLSSLELGDSALYFCASSVVPGSTDTQYFGPGTRLTVL.

The rearrangement joins TRBV4-1 to TRBJ1-1; tentative D call: TRBD1 (5 bases). Deletions cut 6 bases from V and 11 bases from J, with 19 bases between. This CDR3 spans 13 amino acids. Germline V gives CDR1 MGHRA, CDR2 YSYEKL. The DNA of the CDR3 is TGCGCCAGCAGTCTGTCGGTAAGGGGTGACGCTTTCTTT. Its protein product is CASSLSVRGDAFF.

V and J are TRBV6-5 and TRBJ1-1; TRBD1 aligns across 7 bases. CDR3 length: 15 amino acids. CDR1 and CDR2 from the germline V gene are MNHEY and SVGAGI. V shed 7 bases, J shed 5 bases, and the junction held 13 bases outside the gene matches. The CDR3 region has the DNA TGTGCCAGCAAAAATTCTGGGACAGTAAAAACTGAAGCTTTCTTT. Encoded protein: CASKNSGTVKTEAFF.

The CDR3 spells CASSPAGTGNTEAFF. CDR3 DNA: TGTGCCAGCAGCCCGGCCGGGACAGGGAACACTGAAGCTTTCTTT. This sequence joins TRBV3-1 (or the pseudogene TRBV3-2) and TRBJ1-1; TRBD1 aligns across 8 bases. Looked up from germline, CDR1 is LGHDT and CDR2 is YNNKEL (reference sequence). V lost 4 bases and J lost 1; bases outside the gene matches: 5. This CDR3 is built from 15 residues.

This CDR3 is CASSFRLTLAEFTFF. CDR3 bases: TGTGCCAGCAGCTTCCGATTAACTCTAGCGGAGTTTACGTTCTTC. J is TRBJ2-1 and V is TRBV7-9; 7 bases map to TRBD2. Germline loops: CDR1 SEHNR, CDR2 FQNEAQ (reference sequence). This CDR3 has 15 amino acids. V lost 3 bases to trimming and J lost 15 bases; unmatched junction nucleotides: 17.

This clone has only one observation. The chain recombines TRBV9 with TRBJ1-1; 8 bases agree with TRBD1. J was trimmed by 8 bases and V by 0 bases; bases with no gene match: 6. Germline-derived CDR1 and CDR2 are SGDLS and YYNGEE. The length of the CDR3 is 14 residues. The CDR3 protein is CASSVELAGGEAFF. DNA of the CDR3: TGTGCCAGCAGCGTAGAGTTGGCAGGGGGCGAAGCTTTCTTT.

V is TRBV7-9 and J is TRBJ2-5, with D possibly matching TRBD1 (6 bases). This CDR3 has 13 amino acids. V shed 8 bases and J shed 5 bases, with 15 bases lying between them. From germline, CDR1 is SEHNR and CDR2 FQNEAQ (reference sequence). The CDR3 loop reads CASGIGGGETQYF. CDR3 in DNA: TGTGCCAGCGGTATTGGGGGCGGTGAGACCCAGTACTTC.

The chain employs TRBV19 and TRBJ1-1; 9 nucleotides match TRBD1. The CDR3 has 15 amino acids. Germline CDR1 and CDR2: LNHDA and SQIVND (reference sequence). J gave up 4 bases and V 3 bases, and 6 bases lay outside the gene matches. CDR3 loop: CASSIDRGRGTEAFF. CDR3 DNA: TGTGCCAGTAGTATCGACAGGGGGAGGGGCACTGAAGCTTTCTTT. The whole variable domain, filled in from reference TRBV19 and TRBJ1-1, reads DGGITQSPKYLFRKEGQNVTLSCEQNLNHDAMYWYRQDPGQGLRLIYYSQIVNDFQKGDIAEGYSVSREKKESFPLTVTSAQKNPTAFYLCASSIDRGRGTEAFFGQGTRLTVV.